These 5 T cell receptor beta chains were sequenced from one sample in a study of blood T cell repertoires in COVID-19. TCRdb's copy holds only in-frame clones and misses some; the assay was immunoSEQ multiplex PCR. The sample holds fewer than 200,000 clones; about 83% are singletons and the top ten take 0.8% to 1%. Source material: peripheral blood. The receptor set was obtained from a woman younger than 35 who had recovered from COVID-19.

The J gene is TRBJ2-7, the V gene TRBV6-2 or TRBV6-3; 10 positions agree with TRBD1. CDR1 and CDR2 from the germline V gene are MNHEY and SVGEGT. V was pared by 5 bases and J by 3 bases, with 7 bases of the junction left unmatched. CDR3 size: 15 residues. CDR3 sequence: CASSDPGQGNYEQYF. The CDR3 bases are TGTGCCAGCAGTGACCCGGGACAGGGGAACTACGAGCAGTACTTC.

This chain uses TRBV4-3 with TRBJ2-3, with 12 positions matching TRBD2. The germline gives CDR1 LGHNA, CDR2 YSLEER. The CDR3 has 15 amino acids. With 4 bases clipped from V and 5 bases from J, the junction kept 4 bases outside the gene matches. The CDR3 region is CASSPTSGSIDTQYF. The CDR3 nucleotides read TGCGCCAGCAGCCCGACTAGCGGGAGTATAGATACGCAGTATTTT.

This chain uses TRBV28 with TRBJ2-1; the D gene is possibly TRBD2 (6 bases). This CDR3 has 12 residues. The V gene's germline CDR1 is MDHEN and CDR2 SYDVKM. The germline V and J ends were trimmed by 7 bases and 7 bases, with 11 bases remaining between them. This chain's CDR3 is CASNYGGNEQFF. DNA of the CDR3: TGTGCCAGCAACTATGGGGGGAATGAGCAGTTCTTC. Combining the CDR3 with reference TRBV28 and TRBJ2-1 gives the whole variable domain DVKVTQSSRYLVKRTGEKVFLECVQDMDHENMFWYRQDPGLGLRLIYFSYDVKMKEKGDIPEGYSVSREKKERFSLILESASTNQTSMYLCASNYGGNEQFFGPGTRLTVL.

The chain employs TRBV6-5 and TRBJ2-7, with TRBD1 matching over 7 bases. V shed 6 bases, J shed 4 bases, and the junction held 12 bases outside the gene matches. Germline lookup yields CDR1 MNHEY and CDR2 SVGAGI. The CDR3 loop spans 15 amino acids. CDR3: CASRSTDRVPYEQYF. CDR3 coding DNA: TGTGCCAGCAGGTCCACAGACAGGGTCCCTTACGAGCAGTACTTC.

The chain couples TRBV3-1 (or the pseudogene TRBV3-2) to TRBJ1-2; D gene ambiguous. CDR3 length: 13 residues. Between the trimmed V and J ends, which lost 2 bases and 7 bases, there was a span of 11 bases. Germline CDR1 and CDR2: LGHDT and YNNKEL (reference sequence). The DNA for the CDR3 is TGTGCCAGCAGCCAACGGGCCCGGGGTGGCTACACCTTC. It is translated as CASSQRARGGYTF.